The 7 T cell receptor beta chains presented below share a single source sample, sequenced in a study of blood T cell repertoires in COVID-19. Method: immunoSEQ multiplex PCR; TCRdb's copy keeps in-frame clones and lacks some. Among roughly 380,000 clones listed, more than 65% were seen once. Material: peripheral blood. The receptors stem from a human donor with acute or convalescent COVID-19. The donor label of this sample is uncertain.

The J gene is TRBJ1-4, the V gene TRBV6-5, with 7 bases identical to TRBD1. V shed 5 bases, J shed 11 bases, and the junction held 11 bases outside the gene matches. Looked up from germline, CDR1 is MNHEY and CDR2 is SVGAGI. CDR3 length: 14 residues. The DNA of the CDR3 is TGTGCCAGCAGTCACGGACAGGTTTCAGAGAAACTGTTTTTT. Its translation is CASSHGQVSEKLFF.

The chain employs TRBV19 and TRBJ2-1, with D unresolved. The CDR3 covers 12 residues. With 8 bases removed from V and 0 bases from J, the gap between germline ends came to 5 bases. Per the germline V gene, CDR1 is LNHDA and CDR2 is SQIVND (reference sequence). The CDR3, as DNA: TGTGCCAGTTTCAGCTCCTACAATGAGCAGTTCTTC. Translating gives CASFSSYNEQFF.

The chain's CDR3 is CASSPRGLAGDEQFF. The CDR3 coding sequence is TGTGCCAGCTCACCTCGCGGACTAGCGGGGGATGAGCAGTTCTTC. The rearrangement links TRBV18 to TRBJ2-1; 13 bases are a match to TRBD2. This CDR3 is 15 amino acids long. J lost 8 bases, V lost 3 bases, and 4 bases had no gene match. The germline V gene encodes CDR1 KGHSH and CDR2 LQKENI.

The chain carries TRBV28 and TRBJ1-1; 8 bases are a match to TRBD1. The germline gives CDR1 MDHEN, CDR2 SYDVKM. With 5 bases clipped from V and 7 bases from J, the junction kept 9 bases outside the gene matches. The CDR3 extends over 14 amino acids. CDR3 in amino acids: CASSPRTGFFEAFF. The CDR3 DNA sequence: TGTGCCAGCAGTCCCCGGACAGGGTTTTTTGAAGCTTTCTTT.

The V and J genes are TRBV19 and TRBJ1-5; the D gene is possibly TRBD1 (6 bases). The germline V gene encodes CDR1 LNHDA and CDR2 SQIVND (reference sequence). Trimming took 1 base from V and 4 from J, leaving 14 bases between them. The CDR3 has 16 residues. The CDR3 bases are TGTGCCAGTAGTATAGGCAGGGGTGGAGGTAATCAGCCCCAGCATTTT. Encoded protein: CASSIGRGGGNQPQHF.

The rearrangement uses TRBV6-5 and TRBJ2-1; TRBD2 is a possible D gene (6 bases). Per germline, CDR1 MNHEY and CDR2 SVGAGI. Trimming took 7 bases from V and 1 from J, leaving 11 bases between them. This CDR3 comprises 14 residues. The CDR3 here is CASMLGGSYNEQFF. For the CDR3, the DNA is TGTGCCAGCATGTTGGGAGGATCCTACAATGAGCAGTTCTTC.

This chain joins TRBV7-2 and TRBJ2-7; maybe TRBD2 (5 bases). Trimming stripped 2 bases from V and 0 bases from J, with 8 bases between. This CDR3 spans 14 amino acids. The germline gives CDR1 SGHTA, CDR2 FQGNSA. The CDR3: CASSLPSFSYEQYF. CDR3 DNA sequence: TGTGCCAGCAGCTTACCTAGCTTCTCCTACGAGCAGTACTTC.